This T cell receptor beta chain was recorded in a study of Ad26.COV2.S vaccination and SARS-CoV-2 variants. The V and J ends lost 5 bases and 5 bases respectively, with 15 bases between them. The CDR3 is 14 amino acids. CDR1 MNHEY and CDR2 SMNVEV come from the germline V gene (reference sequence). The protocol was immunoSEQ multiplex PCR, while the TCRdb copy is restricted to in-frame clones and leaves out a portion. This repertoire shows 330,000 or so clones, approximately 87% found once; its top ten account for around 5.5%. Sample treatment: 19 received Ad26.COV2.S at low or high dose, single or two shots; 5 received placebo; per-sample allocation not given. Sampling was done on day 63 after the first vaccine or placebo injection.

Sequencing was performed on peripheral blood, taken in a trial of Ad26.COV2.S vaccine versus placebo. This sequence originates from a person between 18 and 65 years old who received the Ad26.COV2.S COVID-19 vaccine or a placebo. This chain joins TRBV27 and TRBJ1-1; possibly TRBD1 for D (5 bases). The DNA of the CDR3 is TGTGCCAGCAGTCTTACCCCGGGGGGGACTGAAGCTTTCTTT. Translation: CASSLTPGGTEAFF.